Each of the 17 T cell receptor beta chains below was sequenced from the same sample in a study of T-cell reconstitution after alpha-beta-depleted transplantation in children. Unique molecular identifiers were used in preparing the TCRbeta library. TCRdb re-analysed the PCR reads in MiXCR, keeping a single row per CDR3 protein. The table includes 280,000 or so distinct CDR3 sequences, 9.5% to 13% detected once. The sample was peripheral blood, taken 180 days after TCRalphabeta/CD19-depleted stem cell transplant. The receptors come from a male patient under 10 years old who had a stem cell transplant for chronic granulomatous disease, so the T cells may come from the graft donor.

This clonotype occurred many times. CDR3 coding DNA: TGTGCCATCAGTAGACAGGGAAACACCGGGGAGCTGTTTTTT. Translation: CAISRQGNTGELFF. The rearrangement links TRBV10-3 to TRBJ2-2; 7 bases are a match to TRBD1. CDR1 ENHRY and CDR2 SYGVKD come from the germline V gene. The CDR3 sequence is 14 residues long. With V trimmed by 5 bases and J by 2 bases, 2 bases remained unmatched.

This clonotype was detected many times. The gene calls are TRBV2 and TRBJ2-1; possibly TRBD2 for D (6 bases). Between the trimmed V and J ends, which lost 3 bases and 8 bases, there was a span of 14 bases. The CDR3 is 14 residues long. From germline, CDR1 is SNHLY and CDR2 FYNNEI. As DNA, the CDR3 is TGTGCCAGCAGTGAGGACTATCAGCAGGATGAGCAGTTCTTC. Translating gives CASSEDYQQDEQFF.

This rearrangement joins TRBV3-1 to TRBJ2-1; 8 bases are a match to TRBD2. The length of the CDR3 is 18 residues. Losses at the gene ends were 0 bases for V and 1 base for J; bases not matched to a gene: 8. In germline, CDR1 is LGHDT, CDR2 YNNKEL (reference sequence). CDR3 sequence: CASSQESGSVGSYNEQFF. As DNA, the CDR3 is TGTGCCAGCAGCCAAGAGAGCGGGAGTGTAGGATCCTACAATGAGCAGTTCTTC.

With regard to this clonotype: Being one base from a much bigger clone, this may be a read error. V gene TRBV7-2 combines with J gene TRBJ2-7, with D uncertain. CDR3 size: 15 residues. CDR1 SGHTA and CDR2 FQGNSA come from the germline V gene. The CDR3: CASILKQSPVYEQYF. The CDR3 nucleotides are TGTGCCAGCATCTTAAAACAGTCCCCAGTCTACGAGCAGTACTTC.

About this clonotype itself: This clone may be a read error of a much larger clone one base away. This chain connects TRBV14 to TRBJ2-7, with D perhaps matching TRBD1 or TRBD2 (5 bases each). CDR3 size: 13 residues. Germline V gene sequence: CDR1 SGHDN, CDR2 FVKESK. DNA for the CDR3: TGTGCCAGCAGCCGAAATACTAGGGGCGAGCAGTCCTTC. It specifies CASSRNTRGEQSF.

This clonotype showed up many times. The chain uses TRBV12-3 or TRBV12-4 and TRBJ2-7, with unresolved D. V was cut by 3 bases and J by 3 bases, with 6 bases left in between. The CDR3 contains 12 residues. The CDR3 region is CASSLANYEQYF. The DNA for the CDR3 is TGTGCCAGCAGTTTGGCAAACTACGAGCAGTACTTC.

This clonotype was found many times. This chain connects TRBV29-1 to TRBJ2-7; D not certain. Deletions cut 4 bases from V and 2 bases from J, with 6 bases between. CDR1 and CDR2 (germline): SQVTM, ANQGSEA. This CDR3 comprises 11 residues. The CDR3 nucleotides read TGCAGCGTTGTGGATCCCTACGAGCAGTACTTC. This codes for CSVVDPYEQYF.

This clonotype was detected many times. The chain links TRBV11-1 to TRBJ2-1; D possibly corresponds to TRBD2 (6 bases). This CDR3 comprises 16 residues. Germline-derived CDR1 and CDR2 are SGHAT and FQDESV (reference sequence). V lost 2 bases and J 0 bases, leaving 11 bases between the germline ends. This chain's CDR3 is CASSLIAVNSYNEQFF. The CDR3 DNA follows: TGTGCCAGCAGCTTAATAGCGGTGAACTCCTACAATGAGCAGTTCTTC.

In its sample, this clonotype was seen many times. The DNA of the CDR3 is TGTGCCAGCACCTGGACTAGCGGGAGCCGCGAGCAGTACTTC. Its protein is CASTWTSGSREQYF. The chain has TRBV6-2 or TRBV6-3 and TRBJ2-7, with TRBD2 matching 13 bases. The V gene end was trimmed by 7 bases and the J gene end by 6 bases; junction bases not matched to a gene: 6. The CDR3 covers 14 residues. The germline V gene has CDR1 MNHEY and CDR2 SVGEGT.

This clonotype was seen repeatedly, ten times or more. The V and J genes are TRBV5-4 and TRBJ2-5; TRBD1 aligns across 12 bases. V lost 0 bases and J lost 5; bases outside the gene matches: 2. The CDR3 consists of 15 residues. Germline V CDR1 and CDR2: SGHNT, YYREEE (reference sequence). DNA of the CDR3: TGTGCCAGCAGCTTGGAGGGACAGGGGGCGGAGACCCAGTACTTC. This sequence encodes CASSLEGQGAETQYF.

This clonotype was detected many times. The V call is TRBV5-1, the J call TRBJ1-3, with unresolved D. V lost 2 bases and J lost 0, with 6 bases in between. Per germline, CDR1 SGHRS and CDR2 YFSETQ. The length of the CDR3 is 14 residues. The CDR3 DNA sequence: TGCGCCAGCAGCTTAAGTGTCTCTGGAAACACCATATATTTT. Translated, it gives CASSLSVSGNTIYF.

This clonotype came up many times. This chain joins TRBV7-6 and TRBJ2-1; TRBD1 aligns across 8 bases. The CDR3 has 17 amino acids. After removal of 4 bases from V and 6 bases from J, the junction contained 14 bases not matched to a gene. In germline, CDR1 is SGHVS, CDR2 FNYEAQ. The CDR3 DNA reads as TGTGCCAGCAGCTCCCCCCGTGGGGACAGGCGACTCAATGAGCAGTTCTTC. This translates into CASSSPRGDRRLNEQFF.

As to this clonotype: The conserved phenylalanine or tryptophan normally closing the CDR3 is absent here, so this likely arose from a read error. This chain links TRBV7-9 with TRBJ2-1; TRBD2 aligns across 7 bases. Germline values: CDR1 SEHNR, CDR2 FQNEAQ (reference sequence). The CDR3 length is 15 residues. The ends lost 5 bases at V and 10 bases at J; junction bases unmatched: 14. The CDR3 spells CASSPHAGDWREQFL. CDR3 coding DNA: TGTGCCAGCAGCCCCCATGCGGGAGATTGGAGAGAGCAGTTCTTA.

In this sample, this clonotype turned up many times. This chain links TRBV28 with TRBJ1-1; D perhaps matches TRBD1 (5 bases). The CDR3 is 16 amino acids. The germline V and J ends were trimmed by 4 bases and 1 base, with 16 bases remaining between them. The V gene's germline CDR1 is MDHEN and CDR2 SYDVKM. Written as DNA, the CDR3 is TGTGCCAGCAGTTCGGGGCCTCCTTACAGGAACACTGAAGCTTTCTTT. Translated: CASSSGPPYRNTEAFF.

This clonotype was counted at least ten times. The rearrangement uses TRBV12-3 or TRBV12-4 and TRBJ2-7; no clear D. V lost 3 bases to trimming and J lost 3 bases, with 9 bases between them. This CDR3 region has 13 residues. Here the CDR3 DNA reads TGTGCCAGCAGTTTCACCGGTCACTACGAGCAGTACTTC. Its translation is CASSFTGHYEQYF.

At least ten counts were recorded for this clonotype. The chain uses TRBV28 and TRBJ2-5; D is possibly TRBD1 or TRBD2 (6 bases each). The V and J ends lost 5 bases and 5 bases respectively, with 18 bases between them. The CDR3 is 15 amino acids. Per the germline V gene, CDR1 is MDHEN and CDR2 is SYDVKM. The CDR3 region is CASSKGGIMEETQYF. Written as DNA, the CDR3 is TGTGCCAGCAGTAAAGGGGGGATCATGGAGGAGACCCAGTACTTC. The whole variable domain, remainder taken from reference TRBV28 and TRBJ2-5, is DVKVTQSSRYLVKRTGEKVFLECVQDMDHENMFWYRQDPGLGLRLIYFSYDVKMKEKGDIPEGYSVSREKKERFSLILESASTNQTSMYLCASSKGGIMEETQYFGPGTRLLVL.

Many counts were recorded for this clonotype. V and J are TRBV20-1 and TRBJ2-4; the D is unclear. Per germline, CDR1 DFQATT and CDR2 SNEGSKA (reference sequence). Trimming stripped 0 bases from V and 1 base from J, with 10 bases between. CDR3 length: 15 residues. CDR3 nucleotides: TGCAGTGCTAGAGACCTATCAAGGGCCAAAAACATTCAGTACTTC. The encoded protein is CSARDLSRAKNIQYF.